This T cell receptor beta chain appears in the sequencing data of a study of shared clonotypes between healthy human individuals. Repertoires were generated with immunoSEQ multiplex PCR, while TCRdb's copy carries only in-frame clones and drops some. This table has roughly 500,000 clones, around 80% appearing once. Germline values: CDR1 SGHNT, CDR2 YYREEE (reference sequence). The junction had 2 bases not matched to a gene; V was cut back by 0 bases and J by 0 bases. This CDR3 spans 15 amino acids. This receptor was taken from a woman in her thirties or forties in good health. Some clones in this sample may be carry-over from other donors' samples. Source material: PBMCs. The chain links TRBV5-4 to TRBJ1-2; 7 bases align to TRBD1. The CDR3 loop is CASSLGDSSNYGYTF. CDR3 bases: TGTGCCAGCAGCTTGGGGGACAGCTCTAACTATGGCTACACCTTC.